These 29 T cell receptor beta chains share one sample of origin, sequenced in a study of OX40 agonist ivuxolimab in advanced cancers. Assay used: immunoSEQ multiplex PCR; TCRdb lists only in-frame clones, some missing. The table lists over 45,000 clones, around 79% of them singletons. Specimen: CD4+ or CD8+ T cells sorted from blood, collected in a trial of the OX40 agonist ivuxolimab. These receptor sequences come from an adult with an advanced solid tumor such as melanoma, head and neck, liver or kidney cancer.

The V and J genes are TRBV5-5 and TRBJ2-7; D is undetermined. CDR1 and CDR2 from the germline V gene are SGHKS and YYEKEE (reference sequence). This CDR3 is built from 15 residues. Trimming stripped 4 bases from V and 6 bases from J, with 20 bases between. CDR3 region: CASSITENLRGEQYF. CDR3 in DNA: TGTGCCAGCAGCATTACAGAAAACCTCCGAGGCGAGCAGTACTTC.

The sample holds a few counts of this clone. The genes are TRBV7-2 and TRBJ1-1, with D hard to call. V lost 1 base and J lost 5, with 8 bases in between. This CDR3 is built from 13 residues. Germline CDR1 and CDR2: SGHTA and FQGNSA. The CDR3 protein is CASSLVRRTEAFF. CDR3 bases: TGTGCCAGCAGCTTAGTGAGAAGGACTGAAGCTTTCTTT. The variable domain in full, completed from reference TRBV7-2 and TRBJ1-1, reads GAGVSQSPSNKVTEKGKDVELRCDPISGHTALYWYRQSLGQGLEFLIYFQGNSAPDKSGLPSDRFSAERTGGSVSTLTIQRTQQEDSAVYLCASSLVRRTEAFFGQGTRLTVV.

A few counts support this clone. The chain combines TRBV30 with TRBJ2-1, with 7 bases lining up with TRBD2. The V gene end was trimmed by 3 bases and the J gene end by 11 bases; junction bases not matched to a gene: 7. CDR1 is GTSNPN, CDR2 SVGIG, per germline (reference sequence). This CDR3 region has 12 residues. As DNA, the CDR3 is TGTGCCTGGAGACGGGGGGTGGGAAAGCAGTTCTTC. It yields the protein CAWRRGVGKQFF.

V and J are TRBV7-3 and TRBJ2-1, with 12 bases fitting TRBD2. The junction had 6 bases not matched to a gene; V was cut back by 5 bases and J by 4 bases. The germline CDR1 and CDR2 sequences are SGHTA and FQGTGA. The CDR3 spans 16 residues. CDR3 sequence (DNA): TGTGCCAGCAGCCCCCTAGCGGGGGGGCGGTACAATGAGCAGTTCTTC. It is translated as CASSPLAGGRYNEQFF. Looking up the rest from reference TRBV7-3 and TRBJ2-1 gives the full variable domain: GAGVSQTPSNKVTEKGKYVELRCDPISGHTALYWYRQSLGQGPEFLIYFQGTGAADDSGLPNDRFFAVRPEGSVSTLKIQRTERGDSAVYLCASSPLAGGRYNEQFFGPGTRLTVL.

The chain links TRBV10-1 to TRBJ2-2; unclear D gene. Germline CDR1 WNHNN, CDR2 SYGVQD (reference sequence). The germline V and J ends were trimmed by 4 bases and 6 bases, with 9 bases remaining between them. This CDR3 is built from 13 residues. CDR3 loop: CASSGRVAGELFF. The CDR3 bases are TGCGCCAGCAGTGGAAGGGTTGCCGGGGAGCTGTTTTTT.

The J gene is TRBJ2-5, the V gene TRBV6-5; D unclear. The DNA end is a closer match to TRBJ2-7, so the J assignment may be wrong. The CDR3 has 11 residues. Germline V lookup: CDR1 MNHEY, CDR2 SVGAGI. The CDR3 DNA reads TGTGCCAGCAGTACCCAATACGAGCAGTACTTC. It translates to CASSTQYEQYF.

This clone occurred once. The chain links TRBV4-2 to TRBJ1-1; TRBD1 agrees at 8 bases. CDR3 length equals 15 residues. The V segment lost 1 base and the J segment 3 bases; nucleotides outside the gene matches: 4. CDR1 and CDR2 (germline): LGHNA, YNFKEQ. The CDR3 loop reads CASSQAQGADTEAFF. For the CDR3, the DNA is TGTGCCAGCAGCCAAGCGCAGGGGGCGGACACTGAAGCTTTCTTT.

The chain recombines TRBV6-5 with TRBJ1-6; TRBD1 might be the D (5 bases). V was cut by 0 bases and J by 9 bases, with 9 bases left in between. CDR1 and CDR2 (germline): MNHEY, SVGAGI. This CDR3 region has 14 residues. This CDR3 is CASSYSGGSSPLHF. The DNA of the CDR3 is TGTGCCAGCAGTTACTCCGGGGGGAGTTCACCCCTCCACTTT.

The J gene is TRBJ1-3, the V gene TRBV9; perhaps TRBD1 as D (5 bases). The CDR3 extends over 14 amino acids. Germline assignment: CDR1 SGDLS and CDR2 YYNGEE. V lost 4 bases and J lost 7, with 15 bases in between. The CDR3 DNA is TGTGCCAGCAGCCCCCGACAGAACTACAACACCATATATTTT. Translation gives CASSPRQNYNTIYF.

V and J are TRBV27 and TRBJ1-6; D unclear. Per germline, CDR1 MNHEY and CDR2 SMNVEV (reference sequence). This CDR3 has 15 residues. The V gene lost 5 bases and the J gene lost 2 bases, with 10 bases spanning the gap. For the CDR3, the DNA is TGTGCCAGCAGTCCCAACCGGGCCTATAATTCACCCCTCCACTTT. This encodes CASSPNRAYNSPLHF.

The count of this clone is one. The rearrangement links TRBV7-2 to TRBJ1-5, with TRBD1 matching 7 bases. The CDR3 runs 17 residues. CDR1 and CDR2 from the germline V gene are SGHTA and FQGNSA. J lost 3 bases, V lost 5 bases, and 13 bases had no gene match. Here the CDR3 reads CASSVTGAQSLNQPQHF. In DNA, the CDR3 is TGTGCCAGCAGCGTTACAGGGGCCCAAAGTCTCAATCAGCCCCAGCATTTT.

This chain links TRBV7-2 with TRBJ1-1; no clear D. In germline, CDR1 is SGHTA, CDR2 FQGNSA. The V end lost 1 base, the J end lost 8 bases, and 8 bases lay between the germline ends. CDR3 length equals 12 residues. The CDR3 here is CASSLEWSEAFF. CDR3 DNA sequence: TGTGCCAGCAGCTTAGAGTGGTCAGAAGCTTTCTTT.

The chain combines TRBV6-6 with TRBJ2-4; maybe TRBD1 (6 bases). Germline values: CDR1 MNHNY, CDR2 SVGAGI (reference sequence). This CDR3 is 15 amino acids long. The V and J ends lost 7 bases and 1 base respectively, with 14 bases between them. The CDR3 region has the DNA TGTGCCAGCACTTCAGGGGAATTGGCCAAAAACATTCAGTACTTC. Translated, it gives CASTSGELAKNIQYF.

The V call is TRBV7-3, the J call TRBJ1-1; no reliable D call. The CDR3 has 13 amino acids. With 5 bases removed from V and 1 base from J, the gap between germline ends came to 8 bases. Germline V lookup: CDR1 SGHTA, CDR2 FQGTGA. The CDR3 DNA sequence: TGTGCCAGCAGCCTAGACCAGAACACTGAAGCTTTCTTT. It is translated as CASSLDQNTEAFF.

For the CDR3, the DNA is TGCGCCAGCAATGACGGGGACACCGGGGAGCTGTTTTTT. Translation: CASNDGDTGELFF. The chain joins TRBV5-1 to TRBJ2-2, with a tentative D call TRBD2 (5 bases). V was pared by 6 bases and J by 3 bases, with 9 bases between. The CDR3 loop spans 13 amino acids. Germline V gene data show CDR1 as SGHRS and CDR2 as YFSETQ.

The V and J genes are TRBV4-1 and TRBJ2-2; tentative D call: TRBD2 (5 bases). The CDR3 has 16 residues. V gave up 3 bases and J gave up 4 bases, with 15 bases separating them. Looked up from germline, CDR1 is MGHRA and CDR2 is YSYEKL. Written as DNA, the CDR3 is TGCGCCAGCAGCCAGGAGGCGAGAGGGATCACCGGGGAGCTGTTTTTT. Its translation is CASSQEARGITGELFF.

This sequence joins TRBV4-2 and TRBJ2-2, with 8 bases that match TRBD2. In germline, CDR1 is LGHNA, CDR2 YNFKEQ. Unmatched junction bases numbered 10, after V lost 4 bases and J lost 6 bases. CDR3 size: 16 residues. This CDR3 is CASSLTAGGRAGELFF. In nucleotides, the CDR3 is TGTGCCAGCAGCCTCACCGCGGGGGGAAGGGCCGGGGAGCTGTTTTTT.

The chain is built from TRBV28 and TRBJ1-3; D ambiguous. This CDR3 spans 16 amino acids. V was cut by 6 bases and J by 0 bases, with 15 bases left in between. The germline gives CDR1 MDHEN, CDR2 SYDVKM. The DNA for the CDR3 is TGTGCCAGCAGCTATGACCCGGGCAACTCTGGAAACACCATATATTTT. Translating gives CASSYDPGNSGNTIYF.

The chain is built from TRBV7-2 and TRBJ2-6; the D is unclear. V was cut by 3 bases and J by 1 base, with 4 bases left in between. This CDR3 has 14 residues. Germline CDR1 reads SGHTA; CDR2 reads FQGNSA. CDR3 residues: CASSFRSGANVLTF. The CDR3 bases are TGTGCCAGCAGCTTCCGTTCTGGGGCCAACGTCCTGACTTTC.

The chain combines TRBV30 with TRBJ2-6; D is perhaps TRBD1 (6 bases). This CDR3 contains 13 residues. The germline CDR1 and CDR2 sequences are GTSNPN and SVGIG (reference sequence). The V end lost 6 bases, the J end lost 1 base, and 7 bases lay between the germline ends. CDR3 amino acids: CACTGSGANVLTF. The DNA for the CDR3 is TGTGCCTGTACAGGGTCTGGGGCCAACGTCCTGACTTTC.

This chain connects TRBV7-8 to TRBJ1-1; no firm D call. V was pared by 4 bases and J by 1 base, with 16 bases between. From germline, CDR1 is SGHVS and CDR2 FQNEAQ. This CDR3 has 16 amino acids. The CDR3 DNA reads as TGTGCCAGCAGCTCTAAGGCCGTAGGACCGAACACTGAAGCTTTCTTT. Its translation: CASSSKAVGPNTEAFF.

V is TRBV6-1 and J is TRBJ2-2; 7 bases are a match to TRBD1. The CDR3 covers 16 residues. The germline V gene has CDR1 MNHNS and CDR2 SASEGT. With 3 bases clipped from V and 0 bases from J, the junction kept 4 bases outside the gene matches. CDR3 nucleotides: TGTGCCAGCAGTGAGGGACAGAACGCGAACACCGGGGAGCTGTTTTTT. It encodes CASSEGQNANTGELFF.

The chain is built from TRBV7-9 and TRBJ2-5, with 9 bases identical to TRBD1. The CDR3 runs 16 residues. In germline, CDR1 is SEHNR, CDR2 FQNEAQ (reference sequence). V lost 1 base and J lost 11; bases outside the gene matches: 14. The CDR3 region has the DNA TGTGCCAGCAGCTTAGAGCGGCTGGACAGGGGAGGCCAACAGTACTTC. Translated, it gives CASSLERLDRGGQQYF.

This clone was recorded only once. This chain connects TRBV5-1 to TRBJ1-1; 7 bases map to TRBD1. The CDR3 has 13 residues. Germline CDR1 is SGHRS and CDR2 is YFSETQ. The V and J ends lost 2 bases and 6 bases, in that order; junction bases with no gene match: 4. The CDR3 region is CASSLQGYAEAFF. In nucleotides, the CDR3 is TGCGCCAGCAGCTTACAGGGGTACGCTGAAGCTTTCTTT. Variable domain in full (rest from reference TRBV5-1 and TRBJ1-1): KAGVTQTPRYLIKTRGQQVTLSCSPISGHRSVSWYQQTPGQGLQFLFEYFSETQRNKGNFPGRFSGRQFSNSRSEMNVSTLELGDSALYLCASSLQGYAEAFFGQGTRLTVV.

About this clone: Mismatch with germline at one junction end may stem from a read error. The V and J genes are TRBV11-2 and TRBJ2-7; either TRBD1 or TRBD2 may supply D (5 bases each). The germline gives CDR1 SGHAT, CDR2 FQNNGV. The CDR3 sequence is 11 residues long. The CDR3 DNA is TGTGCCAGCAGCTTAGGAGAGGGGTCTAGCTTC. It yields the protein CASSLGEGSSF. The full variable domain, rest sourced from reference TRBV11-2 and TRBJ2-7, is EAGVAQSPRYKIIEKRQSVAFWCNPISGHATLYWYQQILGQGPKLLIQFQNNGVVDDSQLPKDRFSAERLKGVDSTLKIQPAKLEDSAVYLCASSLGEGSSFGPGTRLTVT.

J is TRBJ2-1 and V is TRBV5-1; 9 bases agree with TRBD1. The CDR3 has 15 amino acids. The V gene end was trimmed by 6 bases and the J gene end by 9 bases; junction bases not matched to a gene: 13. Germline V CDR1 and CDR2: SGHRS, YFSETQ. The CDR3 reads CASTDTGGKEGEQFF. The CDR3 nucleotides read TGCGCCAGCACCGATACAGGGGGCAAGGAGGGTGAGCAGTTCTTC.

CDR3 nucleotides: TGTGCCTGGAGTGTAAGGCAGGACGATTCACCCCTCCACTTT. Amino acid sequence: CAWSVRQDDSPLHF. The chain has TRBV30 and TRBJ1-6; D call uncertain. Germline values: CDR1 GTSNPN, CDR2 SVGIG (reference sequence). The CDR3 runs 14 residues. Between the trimmed V and J ends, which lost 0 bases and 8 bases, there was a span of 11 bases.

The chain recombines TRBV6-1 with TRBJ2-7; D gene ambiguous. The CDR3 is 15 residues long. V was clipped by 5 bases and J by 3 bases, with 17 bases between them. Germline V gene data show CDR1 as MNHNS and CDR2 as SASEGT. CDR3 sequence (DNA): TGTGCCAGCAGTCCTGGGGTCGCGGCGAACTACGAGCAGTACTTC. The encoded protein is CASSPGVAANYEQYF.

This sequence joins TRBV9 and TRBJ2-2; D is uncertain. Germline V CDR1 and CDR2: SGDLS, YYNGEE. The germline V and J ends were trimmed by 0 bases and 7 bases, with 7 bases remaining between them. The CDR3 loop spans 13 amino acids. This chain's CDR3 is CASSVEAFGELFF. The CDR3 bases are TGTGCCAGCAGCGTAGAGGCCTTCGGGGAGCTGTTTTTT.